Sequencing of this T cell receptor beta chain was carried out in a study of blood T cells in healthy people across ages. Overall study findings and caveats: Relative to aged donors, long-lived donors carried more naive CD4+ cells and displayed higher diversity. Estimated diversity that came from one million T cells was considered an underestimate.

Then a second PCR, running roughly 7 to 11 cycles, was carried out with a sample-barcoded 5' primer and a J-beta primer mix. One entry per CDR3 protein, called by TCRdb with MiXCR from the 5' RACE reads. The table includes 700,000 to 850,000 distinct CDR3 sequences, around half detected once. This clonotype occurred a few times. Its antigen is unknown. Germline CDR1 SQVTM, CDR2 ANQGSEA. This CDR3 region has 13 residues. Trimming removed 3 bases from V and 4 bases from J, with 12 bases in between. Sequencing used blood. The chain employs TRBV29-1 and TRBJ2-5; D might be TRBD1 or TRBD2, each matching 5 bases. The TCR was taken from a man older than 75 in good health. CDR3 nucleotide sequence: TGCAGCGTTGAGGGGAGTGGGGGAGAGACCCAGTACTTC. Translated: CSVEGSGGETQYF. Full variable domain (missing parts from reference TRBV29-1 and TRBJ2-5): SAVISQKPSRDICQRGTSLTIQCQVDSQVTMMFWYRQQPGQSLTLIATANQGSEATYESGFVIDKFPISRPNLTFSTLTVSNMSPEDSSIYLCSVEGSGGETQYFGPGTRLLVL.